Following are 22 T cell receptor beta chains from one sample sequenced in a study of cytomegalovirus exposure and HLA in healthy donors. The PCR used 60 Vbeta and 13 Jbeta primers. TCRdb's table, derived via immunoSEQ multiplex PCR, lists solely in-frame clones and lacks some. The sample holds 70,000 to 95,000 clones, around 73% seen once. Sequencing was done on a sample of PBMCs. The receptors were sampled from a man aged 45 to 65 in good health and CMV-seronegative.

V is TRBV7-2 and J is TRBJ2-7; a possible D gene is TRBD2 (5 bases). The CDR3 consists of 16 residues. CDR1 SGHTA and CDR2 FQGNSA come from the germline V gene. The germline V and J ends were trimmed by 0 bases and 3 bases, with 15 bases remaining between them. The CDR3 here is CASSLAEALWGYEQYF. In nucleotides, the CDR3 is TGTGCCAGCAGCTTAGCGGAGGCCCTCTGGGGCTACGAGCAGTACTTC.

This chain links TRBV20-1 with TRBJ2-5; TRBD1 matches at 7 bases. The CDR3 extends over 11 amino acids. J was trimmed by 4 bases and V by 5 bases; bases with no gene match: 1. The germline V gene has CDR1 DFQATT and CDR2 SNEGSKA (reference sequence). In DNA form, the CDR3 reads TGCAGTGCTTACAGGGGAGAGACCCAGTACTTC. Its protein is CSAYRGETQYF.

This sequence joins TRBV5-1 and TRBJ2-3, with 7 bases lining up with TRBD2. Germline trimming cut 4 bases from V and 4 bases from J; bases unmatched to any gene: 6. CDR3 length: 14 amino acids. From germline, CDR1 is SGHRS and CDR2 YFSETQ. DNA for the CDR3: TGCGCCAGCAGCAAGACTAGCACGGCAGATACGCAGTATTTT. Translation: CASSKTSTADTQYF. Complete variable domain (other parts from reference TRBV5-1 and TRBJ2-3): KAGVTQTPRYLIKTRGQQVTLSCSPISGHRSVSWYQQTPGQGLQFLFEYFSETQRNKGNFPGRFSGRQFSNSRSEMNVSTLELGDSALYLCASSKTSTADTQYFGPGTRLTVL.

This chain links TRBV5-1 with TRBJ1-2; D might be TRBD1 (6 bases). The CDR3 spans 15 residues. The germline gives CDR1 SGHRS, CDR2 YFSETQ. The V end was cut by 0 bases, the J end by 6 bases, with 15 bases between. Here the CDR3 reads CASSLDPGGADGYTF. The CDR3 region has the DNA TGCGCCAGCAGCTTGGATCCGGGGGGGGCGGATGGCTACACCTTC.

This rearrangement joins TRBV5-1 to TRBJ1-1, with D unresolved. V lost 5 bases and J lost 6, with 17 bases in between. The CDR3 runs 14 residues. The germline CDR1 and CDR2 sequences are SGHRS and YFSETQ. CDR3 sequence reads: CASSQTYRSSEAFF. CDR3 nucleotides: TGCGCCAGCAGTCAAACTTACAGATCGTCTGAAGCTTTCTTT.

There are a few counts of this clone. The J gene is TRBJ1-1, the V gene TRBV2; D perhaps matches TRBD1 (5 bases). V lost 6 bases, J lost 6 bases, and 11 bases lay in between. Germline CDR1 is SNHLY and CDR2 is FYNNEI. This CDR3 is built from 12 residues. The CDR3 DNA follows: TGTGCCAGCAGAAATGACAGTCCTGAAGCTTTCTTT. Translated: CASRNDSPEAFF.

This chain connects TRBV7-9 to TRBJ2-5; 8 nucleotides line up with TRBD1. The length of the CDR3 is 15 residues. V shed 6 bases, J shed 4 bases, and the junction held 10 bases outside the gene matches. The germline CDR1 and CDR2 sequences are SEHNR and FQNEAQ (reference sequence). CDR3 bases: TGTGCCAGCAGGATTCACCAGGGGGCGTCAGAGACCCAGTACTTC. It is translated as CASRIHQGASETQYF.

V gene TRBV10-3 combines with J gene TRBJ2-1, with 13 bases aligning to TRBD2. This CDR3 region has 17 residues. Looked up from germline, CDR1 is ENHRY and CDR2 is SYGVKD. V shed 2 bases, J shed 3 bases, and the junction held 4 bases outside the gene matches. The CDR3 DNA reads as TGTGCCATCAGTGAGGCGACTAGCGGGGGGTTCTACAATGAGCAGTTCTTC. Protein product: CAISEATSGGFYNEQFF.

The chain has TRBV5-1 and TRBJ2-5, with D maybe TRBD2 (5 bases). Germline V CDR1 and CDR2: SGHRS, YFSETQ. This CDR3 has 15 residues. Trimming took off 7 bases at V and 4 bases at J, with 20 bases between the two ends. The CDR3: CASGPFGVPRETQYF. As DNA, the CDR3 is TGCGCCAGCGGTCCCTTCGGGGTCCCCCGAGAGACCCAGTACTTC.

This chain joins TRBV6-5 and TRBJ1-2; D is perhaps TRBD1 (5 bases). Germline CDR1 reads MNHEY; CDR2 reads SVGAGI. Trimming took 4 bases from V and 4 from J, leaving 10 bases between them. CDR3 length equals 13 residues. The CDR3 nucleotides read TGTGCCAGCAGTTTCAGGGCGTCCTATGGCTACACCTTC. This encodes CASSFRASYGYTF.

The V call is TRBV6-5, the J call TRBJ1-6; perhaps TRBD1 as D (5 bases). CDR3 length equals 14 residues. Deletions cut 0 bases from V and 9 bases from J, with 9 bases between. Germline V lookup: CDR1 MNHEY, CDR2 SVGAGI. Here the CDR3 reads CASSYSGGSSPLHF. The DNA of the CDR3 is TGTGCCAGCAGTTACTCTGGGGGGAGTTCACCCCTCCACTTT.

This clone was found once. The genes are TRBV5-1 and TRBJ1-1; 9 positions match TRBD1. The CDR3 extends over 14 amino acids. Germline trimming cut 5 bases from V and 1 base from J; bases unmatched to any gene: 3. In germline, CDR1 is SGHRS, CDR2 YFSETQ. The CDR3 bases are TGCGCCAGCAGTGGGGGACAGGGGAACACTGAAGCTTTCTTT. As protein: CASSGGQGNTEAFF.

The chain carries TRBV9 and TRBJ1-5, with D tentatively TRBD1 (5 bases). V lost 3 bases and J lost 0, with 10 bases in between. Germline V gene lookup returns CDR1 SGDLS and CDR2 YYNGEE. The CDR3 consists of 15 residues. The CDR3 DNA reads as TGTGCCAGCAGCGCCGGACACCATAGCAATCAGCCCCAGCATTTT. It is translated as CASSAGHHSNQPQHF. The variable domain in full, with the rest retrieved from reference TRBV9 and TRBJ1-5, is DSGVTQTPKHLITATGQRVTLRCSPRSGDLSVYWYQQSLDQGLQFLIQYYNGEERAKGNILERFSAQQFPDLHSELNLSSLELGDSALYFCASSAGHHSNQPQHFGDGTRLSIL.

The rearrangement uses TRBV27 and TRBJ2-3; 8 bases map to TRBD2. CDR1 and CDR2 from the germline V gene are MNHEY and SMNVEV (reference sequence). This CDR3 is built from 15 residues. Trimming took 2 bases from V and 1 from J; bases not matched to a gene: 2. This chain's CDR3 is CASSLGGLGTDTQYF. The CDR3, as DNA: TGTGCCAGCAGTTTAGGGGGACTAGGCACAGATACGCAGTATTTT.

J is TRBJ2-3 and V is TRBV11-2, with TRBD2 matching over 8 bases. CDR3 length equals 15 residues. V trimming: 1 base; J trimming: 5 bases; junction bases outside the gene matches: 5. Germline CDR1 is SGHAT and CDR2 is FQNNGV. The CDR3 spells CASSLVAGGLDTQYF. DNA for the CDR3: TGTGCCAGCAGCTTAGTGGCGGGAGGACTAGATACGCAGTATTTT. The entire variable domain, with the rest obtained from reference TRBV11-2 and TRBJ2-3, is as follows: EAGVAQSPRYKIIEKRQSVAFWCNPISGHATLYWYQQILGQGPKLLIQFQNNGVVDDSQLPKDRFSAERLKGVDSTLKIQPAKLEDSAVYLCASSLVAGGLDTQYFGPGTRLTVL.

V gene TRBV14 combines with J gene TRBJ2-3; D not resolved. CDR1 is SGHDN, CDR2 FVKESK, per germline. The CDR3 runs 13 residues. The germline V and J ends were trimmed by 6 bases and 4 bases, with 11 bases remaining between them. The CDR3 DNA reads as TGTGCCAGCAGTCCCTCCGGTCCAGATACGCAGTATTTT. Translated: CASSPSGPDTQYF.

In DNA, the CDR3 is TGCGCCAGCAGCTTGCAGGGTAGCGGATGGCAAGAGACCCAGTACTTC. Amino acids: CASSLQGSGWQETQYF. This sequence joins TRBV5-1 and TRBJ2-5; a possible D gene is TRBD2 (6 bases). Germline CDR1 and CDR2: SGHRS and YFSETQ. This CDR3 is built from 16 residues. V lost 1 base and J 2 bases, leaving 15 bases between the germline ends.

The genes are TRBV18 and TRBJ2-7; TRBD2 matches at 11 bases. V lost 4 bases and J lost 1; bases outside the gene matches: 3. Looked up from germline, CDR1 is KGHSH and CDR2 is LQKENI. This CDR3 region has 15 residues. The CDR3, as DNA: TGTGCCAGCTCACAAGGGACTAGCGGATCCTACGAGCAGTACTTC. Residues: CASSQGTSGSYEQYF.

This chain links TRBV27 with TRBJ1-2; possibly TRBD1 for D (5 bases). CDR1 and CDR2 from the germline V gene are MNHEY and SMNVEV (reference sequence). Between the trimmed V and J ends, which lost 2 bases and 5 bases, there was a span of 6 bases. CDR3 length: 12 amino acids. For the CDR3, the DNA is TGTGCCAGCAGTTTAGCAGGGTATGGCTACACCTTC. This translates into CASSLAGYGYTF.

This clone appeared once. The chain uses TRBV29-1 and TRBJ2-2, with 7 positions matching TRBD1. Germline-derived CDR1 and CDR2 are SQVTM and ANQGSEA. The CDR3 extends over 13 amino acids. Trimming at V came to 7 bases and at J to 8 bases, leaving 10 bases not matched to a gene. CDR3: CSASNRGLGELFF. The CDR3 bases are TGCAGCGCCTCTAACAGGGGCCTGGGGGAGCTGTTTTTT.

The gene calls are TRBV29-1 and TRBJ1-2; D not resolved. Trimming stripped 1 base from V and 0 bases from J, with 6 bases between. Germline CDR1 is SQVTM and CDR2 is ANQGSEA. There are 13 residues in the CDR3. CDR3 coding DNA: TGCAGCGTTGAAGGGCAGACTAACTATGGCTACACCTTC. Translating gives CSVEGQTNYGYTF.

This chain links TRBV30 with TRBJ1-6, with TRBD1 as a possible D gene (5 bases). Between the trimmed V and J ends, which lost 2 bases and 4 bases, there was a span of 9 bases. Germline assignment: CDR1 GTSNPN and CDR2 SVGIG (reference sequence). The CDR3 loop spans 14 amino acids. This chain's CDR3 is CAWSMTEYNSPLHF. The CDR3 nucleotides are TGTGCCTGGAGTATGACAGAATATAATTCACCCCTCCACTTT.